The rows below give T cell receptor beta chains drawn from one sample of a study of regulatory T cells in long-lasting Graves disease. TCRdb reanalysed the multiplex PCR reads using MiXCR and keeps one entry per CDR3 protein. The sample includes 450,000 or so distinct CDR3 sequences, about a fifth of them seen just once. The sample consisted of peripheral blood mononuclear cells (PBMCs), taken when the disease was refractory, from a patient treated with antithyroid drugs. These TCRs come from a female donor with Graves disease. The conserved cysteine and the conserved F or W are not part of the CDR3 here.

>TRBJ1-1|TRBV27
ASSRSTGGGEAF
>TRBJ1-4|TRBV20-1
SAPGSLLPNEKLF
>TRBJ1-5|TRBV6-1
ASRKQGAGVQPQH
>TRBJ1-4|TRBV27
ASSPLVVRGFNEKLF
>TRBJ2-4|TRBV24-1
ATSDGGRGEAKNIQY
>TRBJ2-5|TRBV5-1
ASSTRPRDVQETQY
>TRBJ2-7|TRBV2
ASRGRDNYEQY
>TRBJ1-2|TRBV7-2
ASSYRGPLYHGYT
>TRBJ1-4|TRBV3-1
ASSQGTGLLNEKLF
>TRBJ2-1|TRBV27
ASSLISSGSRNEQF
>TRBJ1-1|TRBV6-1
ASSALVGVNTEAF
>TRBJ2-2|TRBV12-3/TRBV12-4
ASCRDAQFGWRTGELF
>TRBJ2-2|TRBV6-5
ASSYGQGGNTGELF
>TRBJ2-2|TRBV7-2
ASSVFPGTGLAGELF
>TRBJ1-2|TRBV6-2/TRBV6-3
ASSEARGGAPGYGYT
>TRBJ2-3|TRBV15
ATSGQGAPGTQY
>TRBJ1-1|TRBV14
ASSQVEVGAEAF
>TRBJ1-3|TRBV27
ASSFQKITPERPNTIC
>TRBJ2-6|TRBV6-1
ASSPPGGTGANVLT
>TRBJ2-2|TRBV11-3
ASSSYKNTGELF
>TRBJ2-5|TRBV19
ASSIGPRETQY
>TRBJ2-2|TRBV24-1
ATSDSWESGTGELF
>TRBJ2-3|TRBV28
ASGRTGTGGGTQY
>TRBJ2-2|TRBV27
ASSSGTTLTGELF
>TRBJ1-2|TRBV30
AWSARDRGRYGYT
>TRBJ2-5|TRBV28
ASRRRYEPREGVETQY
>TRBJ2-7|TRBV10-3
AISESLTYEQY
>TRBJ2-5|TRBV27
ASSPALLPQETQY
>TRBJ2-7|TRBV28
ASSSLGSAGYEQY
>NA|TRBV28
ASSPLGGSSYIQY
>TRBJ2-1|TRBV20-1
SAIGLAGASYNEQF
>TRBJ1-2|TRBV5-1
ASSLDQGLWNGYT
>TRBJ1-2|TRBV7-2
ASSLLQTHGYT
>TRBJ2-7|TRBV6-1
ASGRDGTAILVEQY
>TRBJ2-7|TRBV20-1
SARDVAGTYEQY
>TRBJ2-7|TRBV10-3
AISSGYEQY
>TRBJ2-7|TRBV5-6
ASSLAGTGDEQY
>TRBJ1-1|TRBV11-2
ASSYPQGLRNTEAF
>TRBJ2-2|TRBV19
ASRRDRVRSGELF
>TRBJ2-1|TRBV28
ASTDLGTGGYNEQF
>TRBJ2-3|TRBV2
ASSFTGGEDTQY
>TRBJ2-4|TRBV19
ASSIDRTGMIAKNIQY
>TRBJ2-5|TRBV29-1
SVLRTSGRIGETQY
>TRBJ2-7|TRBV7-8
ASSAGTAWQH
>TRBJ1-1|TRBV30
AWSVIGGSTEAF
>TRBJ2-6|TRBV11-3
ASSPGQGGANVLT
>TRBJ2-3|TRBV10-3
AILSSGGSNTDTQY